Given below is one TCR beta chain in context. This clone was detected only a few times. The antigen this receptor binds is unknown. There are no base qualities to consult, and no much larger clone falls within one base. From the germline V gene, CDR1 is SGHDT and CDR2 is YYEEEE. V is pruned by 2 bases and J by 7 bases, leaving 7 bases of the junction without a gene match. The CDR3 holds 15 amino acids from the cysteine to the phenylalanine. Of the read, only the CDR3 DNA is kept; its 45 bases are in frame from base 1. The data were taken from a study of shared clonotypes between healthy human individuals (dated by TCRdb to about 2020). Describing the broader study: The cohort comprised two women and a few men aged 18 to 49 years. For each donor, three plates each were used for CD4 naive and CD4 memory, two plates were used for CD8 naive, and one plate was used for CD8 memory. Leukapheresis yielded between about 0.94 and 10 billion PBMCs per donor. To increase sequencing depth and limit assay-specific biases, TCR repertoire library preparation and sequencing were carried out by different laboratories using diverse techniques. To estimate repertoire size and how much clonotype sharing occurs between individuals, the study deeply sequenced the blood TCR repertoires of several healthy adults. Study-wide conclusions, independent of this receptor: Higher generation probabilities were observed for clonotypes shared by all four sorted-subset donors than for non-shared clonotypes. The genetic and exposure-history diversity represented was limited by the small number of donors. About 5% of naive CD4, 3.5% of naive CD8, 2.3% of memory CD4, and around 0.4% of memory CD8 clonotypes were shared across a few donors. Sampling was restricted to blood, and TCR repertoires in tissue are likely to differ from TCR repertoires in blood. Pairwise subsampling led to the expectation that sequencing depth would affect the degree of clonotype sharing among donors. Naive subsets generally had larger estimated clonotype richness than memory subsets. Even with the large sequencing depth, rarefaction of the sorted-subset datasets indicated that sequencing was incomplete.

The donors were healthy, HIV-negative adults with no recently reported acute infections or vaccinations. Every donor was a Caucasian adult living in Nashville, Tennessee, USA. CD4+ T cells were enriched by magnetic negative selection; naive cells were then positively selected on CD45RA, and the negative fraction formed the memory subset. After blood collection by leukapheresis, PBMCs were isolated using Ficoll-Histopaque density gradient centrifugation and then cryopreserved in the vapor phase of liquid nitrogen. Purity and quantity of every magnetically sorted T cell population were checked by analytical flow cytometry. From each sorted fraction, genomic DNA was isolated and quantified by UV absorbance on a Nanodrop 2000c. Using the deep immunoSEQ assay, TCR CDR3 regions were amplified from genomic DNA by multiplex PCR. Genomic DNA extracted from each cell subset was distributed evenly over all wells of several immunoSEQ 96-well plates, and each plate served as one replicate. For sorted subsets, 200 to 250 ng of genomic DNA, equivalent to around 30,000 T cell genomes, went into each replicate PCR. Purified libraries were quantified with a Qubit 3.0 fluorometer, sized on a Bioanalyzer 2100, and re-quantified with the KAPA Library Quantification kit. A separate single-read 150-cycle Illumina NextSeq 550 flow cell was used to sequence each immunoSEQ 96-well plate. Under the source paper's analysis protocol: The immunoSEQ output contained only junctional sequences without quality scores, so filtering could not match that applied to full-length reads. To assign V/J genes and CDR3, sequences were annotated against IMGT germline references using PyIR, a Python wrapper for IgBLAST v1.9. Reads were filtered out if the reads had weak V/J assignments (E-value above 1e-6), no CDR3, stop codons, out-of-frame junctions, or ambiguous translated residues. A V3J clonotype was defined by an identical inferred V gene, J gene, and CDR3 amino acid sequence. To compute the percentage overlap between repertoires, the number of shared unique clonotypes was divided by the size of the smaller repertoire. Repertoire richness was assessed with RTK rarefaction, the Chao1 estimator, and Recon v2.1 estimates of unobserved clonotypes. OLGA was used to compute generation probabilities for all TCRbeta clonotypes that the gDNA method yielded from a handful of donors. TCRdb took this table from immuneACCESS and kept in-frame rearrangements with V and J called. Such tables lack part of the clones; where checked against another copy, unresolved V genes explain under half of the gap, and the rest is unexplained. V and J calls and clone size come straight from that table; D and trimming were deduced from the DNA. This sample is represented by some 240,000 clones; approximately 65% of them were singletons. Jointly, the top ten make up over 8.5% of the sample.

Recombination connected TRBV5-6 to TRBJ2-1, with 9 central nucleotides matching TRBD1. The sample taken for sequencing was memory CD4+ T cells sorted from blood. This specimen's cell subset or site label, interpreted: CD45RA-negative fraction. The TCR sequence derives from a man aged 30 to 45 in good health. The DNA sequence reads TGTGCCAGCAGCTTTTTGGGACAGGGTCGGAATGAGCAGTTCTTC. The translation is CASSFLGQGRNEQFF.